This T cell receptor beta chain is from a study of control samples from healthy donors and cancer patients. This CDR3 spans 16 amino acids. In germline, CDR1 is SGHTA, CDR2 FQGTGA. Trimming shortened V by 1 base and J by 6 bases, and 15 bases separated the two germline ends. Method: immunoSEQ multiplex PCR; TCRdb's copy keeps in-frame clones and lacks some. The table records 85,000 to 110,000 clones, roughly 91% of them present only once. This sequence joins TRBV7-3 and TRBJ2-2; a possible D gene is TRBD1 (5 bases). Input material: PBMCs. The TCR originated in a man between 60 and 75 years old with lung cancer. CDR3 nucleotide sequence: TGTGCCAGCAGCTTAAATCCCCTCTCAGGGCCCGGGGAGCTGTTTTTT. Amino acid sequence: CASSLNPLSGPGELFF.